These 12 T cell receptor beta chains came from one sample sequenced in a study of blood T cell repertoires in COVID-19. Profiled with immunoSEQ multiplex PCR; TCRdb holds only in-frame clones, not every one. The top ten hold roughly 1.2% of the sample, which has 140,000 to 150,000 clones, approximately 87% seen once. The sequencing input was PBMCs or T cells enriched from blood (not recorded which). The receptors stem from a woman aged 25 to 39 with acute COVID-19.

The chain joins TRBV29-1 to TRBJ2-3, with TRBD2 matching over 11 bases. Germline V gene lookup returns CDR1 SQVTM and CDR2 ANQGSEA. The CDR3 has 15 amino acids. J gave up 4 bases and V 4 bases, and 7 bases lay outside the gene matches. The DNA of the CDR3 is TGCAGCGTTGTGGGGCTAGCGGGAGGTTCAGATACGCAGTATTTT. Protein sequence: CSVVGLAGGSDTQYF.

The chain couples TRBV10-3 to TRBJ2-5; maybe TRBD1 (6 bases). The CDR3 consists of 14 residues. Germline CDR1 reads ENHRY; CDR2 reads SYGVKD. Trimming removed 0 bases at V and 5 bases at J, with 10 bases between. CDR3: CAISESGAGETQYF. The CDR3 region has the DNA TGTGCCATCAGTGAGTCGGGGGCCGGGGAGACCCAGTACTTC.

V is TRBV11-2 and J is TRBJ2-5, with 8 positions matching TRBD2. CDR3 length: 15 amino acids. With 0 bases clipped from V and 9 bases from J, the junction kept 9 bases outside the gene matches. Germline CDR1 and CDR2: SGHAT and FQNNGV. The CDR3 region is CASSLDPGGAVAQYF. CDR3 nucleotide sequence: TGTGCCAGCAGCTTAGACCCCGGGGGGGCAGTGGCCCAGTACTTC.

This clone was observed at least ten times. The chain recombines TRBV27 with TRBJ2-4; 10 bases are a match to TRBD2. Germline CDR1 reads MNHEY; CDR2 reads SMNVEV (reference sequence). CDR3 size: 16 residues. V shed 6 bases and J 2 bases; nucleotides not matched to a gene: 7. The CDR3 DNA sequence: TGTGCCAGCAGAGCGGGGGGGGCGGAAACCAAAAACATTCAGTACTTC. Translating gives CASRAGGAETKNIQYF.

V usage is TRBV19 and J usage is TRBJ1-5; 7 bases match TRBD1. From germline, CDR1 is LNHDA and CDR2 SQIVND (reference sequence). The CDR3 consists of 16 residues. The V segment lost 3 bases and the J segment 2 bases; nucleotides outside the gene matches: 7. CDR3 nucleotides: TGTGCCAGTAGTATGGGACAGCTCTCGGGCAATCAGCCCCAGCATTTT. This translates into CASSMGQLSGNQPQHF.

The V and J genes are TRBV2 and TRBJ2-1, with 11 positions matching TRBD1. Germline V gene sequence: CDR1 SNHLY, CDR2 FYNNEI. J lost 3 bases, V lost 6 bases, and 7 bases had no gene match. CDR3 length: 16 residues. In DNA, the CDR3 is TGTGCCAGCAGACCCGGGACAGGGGGAATCTACAATGAGCAGTTCTTC. Translating gives CASRPGTGGIYNEQFF.

This chain links TRBV28 with TRBJ2-3; D is unclear. Germline values: CDR1 MDHEN, CDR2 SYDVKM. Deletions cut 2 bases from V and 0 bases from J, with 3 bases between. The CDR3 consists of 13 residues. The CDR3 nucleotides are TGTGCCAGCAGTTTACCAAGCACAGATACGCAGTATTTT. Translation gives CASSLPSTDTQYF.

The V call is TRBV19, the J call TRBJ1-1; D might be TRBD1 (5 bases). This CDR3 has 15 amino acids. Trimming cost V 3 bases and J 7 bases, with 18 bases left between them. Germline-derived CDR1 and CDR2 are LNHDA and SQIVND (reference sequence). The CDR3 spells CASSISAGLGREAFF. The CDR3 bases are TGTGCCAGTAGTATCAGTGCGGGACTGGGGCGTGAAGCTTTCTTT.

The chain couples TRBV4-3 to TRBJ2-1; no firm D call. The CDR3 length is 14 residues. Germline-derived CDR1 and CDR2 are LGHNA and YSLEER. Trimming took off 1 base at V and 5 bases at J, with 9 bases between the two ends. For the CDR3, the DNA is TGCGCCAGCAGCCAAGTAACTCTAAACAATGAGCAGTTCTTC. Its protein product is CASSQVTLNNEQFF.

This chain's CDR3 is CASSLGQADTEAFF. CDR3 sequence (DNA): TGTGCCAGCAGTTTGGGGCAGGCGGACACTGAAGCTTTCTTT. The chain couples TRBV28 to TRBJ1-1, with D perhaps matching TRBD1 (5 bases). The germline CDR1 and CDR2 sequences are MDHEN and SYDVKM. V lost 3 bases and J lost 3, with 11 bases in between. This CDR3 is 14 amino acids long.

CDR3 sequence (DNA): TGTGCCAGCCCTCAAGGGGGGGCCCGAGGCTATAATTCACCCCTCCACTTT. Its translation is CASPQGGARGYNSPLHF. This chain connects TRBV27 to TRBJ1-6, with TRBD1 as a possible D gene (6 bases). This CDR3 has 17 residues. CDR1 is MNHEY, CDR2 SMNVEV, per germline (reference sequence). The ends were cut back, 8 bases at V and 3 bases at J, with 20 bases in the middle.

The J gene is TRBJ2-1, the V gene TRBV15, with D hard to call. In germline, CDR1 is LNHNV, CDR2 YYDKDF (reference sequence). CDR3 size: 16 residues. V dropped 2 bases and J dropped 6 bases, with 17 bases sitting between them. The CDR3 DNA sequence: TGTGCCACCAGCAGACGAACCCCAGAAAATTCCAATGAGCAGTTCTTC. Protein sequence: CATSRRTPENSNEQFF.